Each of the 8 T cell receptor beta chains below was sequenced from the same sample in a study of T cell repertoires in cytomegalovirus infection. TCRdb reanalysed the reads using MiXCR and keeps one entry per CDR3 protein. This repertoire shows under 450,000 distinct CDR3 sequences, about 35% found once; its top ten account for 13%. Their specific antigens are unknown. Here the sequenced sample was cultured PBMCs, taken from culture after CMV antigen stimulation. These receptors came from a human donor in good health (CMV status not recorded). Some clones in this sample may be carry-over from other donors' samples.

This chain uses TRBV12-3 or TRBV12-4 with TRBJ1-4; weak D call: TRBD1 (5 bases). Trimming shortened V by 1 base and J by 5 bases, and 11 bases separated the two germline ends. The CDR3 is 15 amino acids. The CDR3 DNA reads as TGTGCCAGCAGTTTAGGGGGCCCAAGGAATGAAAAACTGTTTTTT. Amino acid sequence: CASSLGGPRNEKLFF.

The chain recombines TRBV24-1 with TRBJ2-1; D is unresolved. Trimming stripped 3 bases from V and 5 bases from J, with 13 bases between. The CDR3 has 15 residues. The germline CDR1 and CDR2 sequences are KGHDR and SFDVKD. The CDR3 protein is CATSDVKKVHNEQFF. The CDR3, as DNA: TGTGCCACCAGTGATGTGAAGAAGGTCCACAATGAGCAGTTCTTC.

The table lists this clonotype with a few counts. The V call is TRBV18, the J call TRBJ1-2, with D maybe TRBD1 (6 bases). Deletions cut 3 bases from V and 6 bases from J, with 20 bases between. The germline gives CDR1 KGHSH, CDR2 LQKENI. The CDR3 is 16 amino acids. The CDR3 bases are TGTGCCAGCTCACCCGCAAGGGGGGTAGGGCTGGATGGCTACACCTTC. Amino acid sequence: CASSPARGVGLDGYTF.

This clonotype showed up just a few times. CDR3 in amino acids: CASSLLAGLDTQYF. As DNA, the CDR3 is TGTGCCAGCAGCTTACTAGCGGGCCTCGATACGCAGTATTTT. V is TRBV7-2 and J is TRBJ2-3, with TRBD2 matching over 8 bases. The J segment lost 6 bases and the V segment lost 2 bases, leaving 4 bases of the junction unmatched. Per the germline V gene, CDR1 is SGHTA and CDR2 is FQGNSA. This CDR3 is 14 amino acids long.

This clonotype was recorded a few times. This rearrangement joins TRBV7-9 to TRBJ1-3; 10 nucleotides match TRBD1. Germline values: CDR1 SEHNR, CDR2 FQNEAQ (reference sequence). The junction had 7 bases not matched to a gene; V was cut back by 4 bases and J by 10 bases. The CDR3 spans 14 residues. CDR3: CASSSAGTGVTIYF. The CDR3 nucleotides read TGTGCCAGCAGCTCCGCCGGGACAGGGGTTACCATATATTTT. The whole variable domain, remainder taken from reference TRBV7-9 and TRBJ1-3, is DTGVSQNPRHKITKRGQNVTFRCDPISEHNRLYWYRQTLGQGPEFLTYFQNEAQLEKSRLLSDRFSAERPKGSFSTLEIQRTEQGDSAMYLCASSSAGTGVTIYFGEGSWLTVV.

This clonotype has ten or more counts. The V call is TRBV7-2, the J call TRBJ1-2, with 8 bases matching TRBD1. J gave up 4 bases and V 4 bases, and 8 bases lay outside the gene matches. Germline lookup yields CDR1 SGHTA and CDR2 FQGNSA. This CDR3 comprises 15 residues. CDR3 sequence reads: CASSSETGVLYGYTF. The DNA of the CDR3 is TGTGCCAGCAGCTCAGAGACAGGGGTCCTCTATGGCTACACCTTC.

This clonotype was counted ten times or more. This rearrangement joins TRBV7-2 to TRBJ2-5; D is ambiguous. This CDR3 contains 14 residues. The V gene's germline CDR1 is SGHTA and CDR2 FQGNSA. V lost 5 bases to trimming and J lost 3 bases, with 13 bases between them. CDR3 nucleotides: TGTGCCAGCAGCATTGGTCCCCTGAAAGAGACCCAGTACTTC. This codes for CASSIGPLKETQYF.

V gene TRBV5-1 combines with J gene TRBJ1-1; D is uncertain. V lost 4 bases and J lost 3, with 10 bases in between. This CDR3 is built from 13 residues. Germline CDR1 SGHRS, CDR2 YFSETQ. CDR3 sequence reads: CASSGPSDTEAFF. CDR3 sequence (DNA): TGCGCCAGCAGCGGACCCAGCGACACTGAAGCTTTCTTT.